This T cell receptor beta chain emerged from a study of blood T cells in healthy people across ages. The CDR3 runs 15 residues. Unmatched junction bases numbered 3, after V lost 0 bases and J lost 5 bases. CDR1 SGDLS and CDR2 YYNGEE come from the germline V gene. Peripheral blood was drawn, ten milliliters per donor. A second 7 to 11 cycle PCR used barcoded and J-beta primers. TCRdb processed the 5' RACE reads anew with MiXCR; each CDR3 protein has one entry. The data contain some 1,500,000 distinct CDR3 sequences, approximately 42% of them singletons. Material: blood. This TCR was sampled from a woman aged 18 to 35 in good health. The chain has TRBV9 and TRBJ2-1, with 9 nucleotides matching TRBD2. CDR3 amino acids: CASSVGSGSDNEQFF. CDR3 nucleotide sequence: TGTGCCAGCAGCGTAGGTAGCGGGAGTGACAATGAGCAGTTCTTC. Full variable domain (outside the CDR3, taken from reference TRBV9 and TRBJ2-1): DSGVTQTPKHLITATGQRVTLRCSPRSGDLSVYWYQQSLDQGLQFLIQYYNGEERAKGNILERFSAQQFPDLHSELNLSSLELGDSALYFCASSVGSGSDNEQFFGPGTRLTVL.